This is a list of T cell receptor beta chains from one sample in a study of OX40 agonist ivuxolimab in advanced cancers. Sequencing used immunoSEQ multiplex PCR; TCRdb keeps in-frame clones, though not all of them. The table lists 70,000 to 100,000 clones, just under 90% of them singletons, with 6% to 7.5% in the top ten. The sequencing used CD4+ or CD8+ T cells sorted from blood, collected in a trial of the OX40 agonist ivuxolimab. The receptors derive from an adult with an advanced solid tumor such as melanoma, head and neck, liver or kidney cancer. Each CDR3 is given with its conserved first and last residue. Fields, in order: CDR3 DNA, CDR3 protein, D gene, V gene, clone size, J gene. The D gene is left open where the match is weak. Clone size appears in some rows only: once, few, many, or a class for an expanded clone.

CDR3nt: TGTGCCAGCAGCTTAAAAGCGGGAGGGCCCGAGACCCAGTACTTC; CDR3aa: CASSLKAGGPETQYF; d_gene: TRBD2; v_gene: TRBV13; abundance: NA; j_gene: TRBJ2-5
CDR3nt: TGTGCCAGCAGCGGCGGAGACAGGGGGCCTGAGCAGTTCTTC; CDR3aa: CASSGGDRGPEQFF; d_gene: TRBD1; v_gene: TRBV5-5; abundance: NA; j_gene: TRBJ2-1
CDR3nt: TGTGCCAGTAGTTCTTTTATCGCCTACGAGCAGTACTTC; CDR3aa: CASSSFIAYEQYF; d_gene: NA; v_gene: TRBV19; abundance: once; j_gene: TRBJ2-7
CDR3nt: TGCGCCAGCAGCTTGGGGTCTACCGGGTCGGGCTACGAGCAGTACTTC; CDR3aa: CASSLGSTGSGYEQYF; d_gene: NA; v_gene: TRBV5-1; abundance: NA; j_gene: TRBJ2-7
CDR3nt: TGCGCCAGCAGCCAAGATAAGGGGGTGTACGAGCAGTACTTC; CDR3aa: CASSQDKGVYEQYF; d_gene: NA; v_gene: TRBV4-1; abundance: NA; j_gene: TRBJ2-7
CDR3nt: TGCGCCAGCAGCCAGACGCAGGGGATCTATGGCTACACCTTC; CDR3aa: CASSQTQGIYGYTF; d_gene: NA; v_gene: TRBV4-1; abundance: NA; j_gene: TRBJ1-2
CDR3nt: TGTGCCAGCAGTTACTTGACAGGGGAAAACACTGAAGCTTTCTTT; CDR3aa: CASSYLTGENTEAFF; d_gene: TRBD1; v_gene: TRBV6-5; abundance: NA; j_gene: TRBJ1-1
CDR3nt: TGTGCCAGTAGTATTGCGGGACAGGGCTTGATCGAGCAGTACTTC; CDR3aa: CASSIAGQGLIEQYF; d_gene: TRBD1; v_gene: TRBV19; abundance: NA; j_gene: TRBJ2-7
CDR3nt: TGTGCCAGCAGCTTGGTGCGGGAAACCTACAATGAGCAGTTCTTC; CDR3aa: CASSLVRETYNEQFF; d_gene: NA; v_gene: TRBV5-4; abundance: NA; j_gene: TRBJ2-1
CDR3nt: TGTGCCAGCAGCGACGTTAGGTCCTACAATGAGCAGTTCTTC; CDR3aa: CASSDVRSYNEQFF; d_gene: NA; v_gene: TRBV9; abundance: once; j_gene: TRBJ2-1
CDR3nt: TGCGCCAGCAGCTTGGTAGGATCCTACGAGCAGTACTTC; CDR3aa: CASSLVGSYEQYF; d_gene: NA; v_gene: TRBV5-1; abundance: NA; j_gene: TRBJ2-7
CDR3nt: TGTGCCAGCTCTCCTACCGGGACAGGGGGCCGGGATGGCTACACCTTC; CDR3aa: CASSPTGTGGRDGYTF; d_gene: TRBD1; v_gene: TRBV18; abundance: NA; j_gene: TRBJ1-2
CDR3nt: TGCGCCAGCAGCCAAAATCCTCGACAGGGGTCCCCCTACGAGCAGTACTTC; CDR3aa: CASSQNPRQGSPYEQYF; d_gene: TRBD1; v_gene: TRBV4-1; abundance: once; j_gene: TRBJ2-7
CDR3nt: TGCAGCGTTACAGGGTGGGAGGGCTACACCTTC; CDR3aa: CSVTGWEGYTF; d_gene: NA; v_gene: TRBV29-1; abundance: NA; j_gene: TRBJ1-2
CDR3nt: TGTGCCAGCAGCCTCCCCGTAGGGTTCACTGAAGCTTTCTTT; CDR3aa: CASSLPVGFTEAFF; d_gene: NA; v_gene: TRBV28; abundance: NA; j_gene: TRBJ1-1
CDR3nt: TGCGCCAGCAGCTTGATGGGGGCGGCAGAGACCCAGTACTTC; CDR3aa: CASSLMGAAETQYF; d_gene: NA; v_gene: TRBV5-1; abundance: NA; j_gene: TRBJ2-5
CDR3nt: TGTGCCAGCAGGGGACTCACATCTGGAAACACCATATATTTT; CDR3aa: CASRGLTSGNTIYF; d_gene: NA; v_gene: TRBV6-5; abundance: NA; j_gene: TRBJ1-3
CDR3nt: TGCAGCGTTGTGTCGGGAAGCTCCTACGAGCAGTACTTC; CDR3aa: CSVVSGSSYEQYF; d_gene: NA; v_gene: TRBV29-1; abundance: NA; j_gene: TRBJ2-7
CDR3nt: TGCGCCAGCAGCCATCGTTCTACAGGGAACACTGAAGCTTTCTTT; CDR3aa: CASSHRSTGNTEAFF; d_gene: NA; v_gene: TRBV4-1; abundance: NA; j_gene: TRBJ1-1
CDR3nt: TGTGCCAGTCGGGCGATCGGTGAGCAGTTCTTC; CDR3aa: CASRAIGEQFF; d_gene: NA; v_gene: TRBV19; abundance: NA; j_gene: TRBJ2-1
CDR3nt: TGTGCCAGCAGCCCGAACCCAGGACTAGCGGGAGCGACCTACGAGCAGTACTTC; CDR3aa: CASSPNPGLAGATYEQYF; d_gene: TRBD2; v_gene: TRBV7-9; abundance: NA; j_gene: TRBJ2-7
CDR3nt: TGTGCCAGCAGCCCGGGAGTCACTGAAGCTTTCTTT; CDR3aa: CASSPGVTEAFF; d_gene: NA; v_gene: TRBV4-2; abundance: NA; j_gene: TRBJ1-1
CDR3nt: TGTGCCAGCAGCGAACTGCGGAGTGGCTCCTACAATGAGCAGTTCTTC; CDR3aa: CASSELRSGSYNEQFF; d_gene: NA; v_gene: TRBV28; abundance: NA; j_gene: TRBJ2-1
CDR3nt: TGTGCCACCAGCAGAGTGACAGAGAATGAGCAGTTCTTC; CDR3aa: CATSRVTENEQFF; d_gene: NA; v_gene: TRBV15; abundance: NA; j_gene: TRBJ2-1
CDR3nt: TGTGCCAGCAGTAGAGGGACTGAAGCTTTCTTT; CDR3aa: CASSRGTEAFF; d_gene: NA; v_gene: TRBV14; abundance: NA; j_gene: TRBJ1-1
CDR3nt: TGTGCCAGCACCCGAGGTATGGGAGATACGCAGTATTTT; CDR3aa: CASTRGMGDTQYF; d_gene: NA; v_gene: TRBV6-5; abundance: NA; j_gene: TRBJ2-3
CDR3nt: TGTGCCAGCAGCTTTCAGGAGTTAGACGAGCAGTACTTC; CDR3aa: CASSFQELDEQYF; d_gene: NA; v_gene: TRBV7-3; abundance: NA; j_gene: TRBJ2-7
CDR3nt: TGTGCCACTCAAGTCGGGGGGCGGGATCAGCCCCAGCATTTT; CDR3aa: CATQVGGRDQPQHF; d_gene: NA; v_gene: TRBV19; abundance: NA; j_gene: TRBJ1-5